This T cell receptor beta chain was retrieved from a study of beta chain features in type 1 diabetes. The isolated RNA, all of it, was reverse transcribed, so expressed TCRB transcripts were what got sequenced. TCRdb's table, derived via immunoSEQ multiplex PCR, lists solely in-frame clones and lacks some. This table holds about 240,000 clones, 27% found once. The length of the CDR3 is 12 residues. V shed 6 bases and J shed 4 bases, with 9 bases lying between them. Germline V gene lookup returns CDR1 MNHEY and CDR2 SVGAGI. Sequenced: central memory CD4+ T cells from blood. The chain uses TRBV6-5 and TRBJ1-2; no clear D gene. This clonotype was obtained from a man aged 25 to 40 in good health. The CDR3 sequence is CASRADPYGYTF. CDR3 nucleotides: TGTGCCAGCAGGGCAGACCCCTATGGCTACACCTTC.